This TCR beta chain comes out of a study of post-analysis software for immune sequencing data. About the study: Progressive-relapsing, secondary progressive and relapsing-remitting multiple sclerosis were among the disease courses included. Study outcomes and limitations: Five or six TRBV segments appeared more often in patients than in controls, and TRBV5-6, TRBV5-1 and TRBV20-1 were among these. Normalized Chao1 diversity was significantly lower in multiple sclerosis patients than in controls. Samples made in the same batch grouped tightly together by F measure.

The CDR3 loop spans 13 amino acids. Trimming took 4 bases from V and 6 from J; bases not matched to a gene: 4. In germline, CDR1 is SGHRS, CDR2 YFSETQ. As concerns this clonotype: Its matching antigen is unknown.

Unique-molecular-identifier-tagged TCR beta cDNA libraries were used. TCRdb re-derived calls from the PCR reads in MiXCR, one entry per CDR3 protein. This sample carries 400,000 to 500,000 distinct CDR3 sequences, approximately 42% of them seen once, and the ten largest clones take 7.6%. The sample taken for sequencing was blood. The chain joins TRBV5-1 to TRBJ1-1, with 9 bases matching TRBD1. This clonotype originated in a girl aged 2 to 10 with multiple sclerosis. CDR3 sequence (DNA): TGCGCCAGCAGCCGGGGACAGGGCGCTGAAGCTTTCTTT. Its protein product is CASSRGQGAEAFF.